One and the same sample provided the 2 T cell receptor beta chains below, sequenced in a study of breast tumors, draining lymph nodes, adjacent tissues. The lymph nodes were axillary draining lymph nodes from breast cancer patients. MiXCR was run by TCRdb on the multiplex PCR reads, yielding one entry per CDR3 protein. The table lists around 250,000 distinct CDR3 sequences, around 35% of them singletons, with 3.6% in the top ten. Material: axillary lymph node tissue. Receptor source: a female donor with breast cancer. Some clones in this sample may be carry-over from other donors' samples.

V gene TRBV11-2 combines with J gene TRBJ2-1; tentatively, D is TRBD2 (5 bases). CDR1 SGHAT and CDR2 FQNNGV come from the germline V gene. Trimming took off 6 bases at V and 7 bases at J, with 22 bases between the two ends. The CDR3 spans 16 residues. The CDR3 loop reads CASSIPGIAGENEQFF. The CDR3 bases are TGTGCCAGCAGTATCCCGGGGATAGCAGGAGAGAATGAGCAGTTCTTC.

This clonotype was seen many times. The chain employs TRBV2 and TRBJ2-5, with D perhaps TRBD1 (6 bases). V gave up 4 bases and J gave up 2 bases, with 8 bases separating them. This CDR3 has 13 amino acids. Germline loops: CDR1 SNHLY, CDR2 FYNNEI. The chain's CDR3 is CASSADRQETQYF. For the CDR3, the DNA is TGTGCCAGCAGTGCAGACAGGCAAGAGACCCAGTACTTC.